The 23 T cell receptor beta chains listed next were all sequenced from one sample in a study of vaccination and CD4 T cells after COVID-19 (dated by TCRdb to between 2021 and 2024). Their cognate antigens are unknown. The intended sense of this specimen's treatment or condition label: approximately 9-day PBMC culture with coronavirus spike peptide pools or control peptides (ViraFEST assay). The library was generated by PCR. Sequencing used an Illumina iSeq 100. At the Johns Hopkins FTIC core, DNA from the cultured CD4+ T cells underwent TCR sequencing with the Oncomine TCR Beta short-read assay. TCRdb reran the public reads through fastp at Q25 and MiXCR, keeping productive beta chains. When rows share a CDR3 protein, they turn into one entry using the most common DNA and genes. Counted in this sample were approximately 24,000 distinct CDR3 sequences; 64% of them appeared once. Roughly 5% of the sample belongs to the ten largest clones.

Specimen: CD4+ T cells from blood, cultured in vitro. The receptor set was obtained from a human donor who had recovered from COVID-19.

The chain is built from TRBV27 and TRBJ1-2, with 8 bases lining up with TRBD1. The CDR3 has 17 residues. The V segment lost 3 bases and the J segment 5 bases; nucleotides outside the gene matches: 14. Per the germline V gene, CDR1 is MNHEY and CDR2 is SMNVEV (reference sequence). The CDR3 sequence is CASSLAAGQVPWYGYTF. Here the CDR3 DNA reads TGTGCCAGCAGTTTGGCTGCGGGACAGGTGCCTTGGTATGGCTACACCTTC.

The chain links TRBV4-3 to TRBJ2-3; D remains ambiguous. Germline V gene lookup returns CDR1 LGHNA and CDR2 YSLEER. V lost 0 bases, J lost 1 base, and 11 bases lay in between. The CDR3 totals 16 residues. In nucleotides, the CDR3 is TGCGCCAGCAGCCAAGACCGTCGAATCCGCACAGATACGCAGTATTTT. Translation: CASSQDRRIRTDTQYF.

This sequence joins TRBV7-9 and TRBJ2-5; 11 bases are a match to TRBD2. Per germline, CDR1 SEHNR and CDR2 FQNEAQ (reference sequence). Trimming took 5 bases from V and 5 from J; bases not matched to a gene: 10. This CDR3 comprises 16 residues. The CDR3 bases are TGTGCCAGCAGCCCAAAACTAGCGGGAGTTCGCGAGACCCAGTACTTC. This translates into CASSPKLAGVRETQYF.

This clonotype was found a few times. The J gene is TRBJ1-1, the V gene TRBV12-3 or TRBV12-4; TRBD1 matches at 8 bases. CDR3 length: 16 residues. Germline trimming cut 6 bases from V and 0 bases from J; bases unmatched to any gene: 9. The CDR3 spells CASRGGDRGLNTEAFF. The CDR3 bases are TGTGCCAGCAGGGGGGGCGACAGGGGATTGAACACTGAAGCTTTCTTT.

This clonotype turned up a few times. The J gene is TRBJ1-6, the V gene TRBV7-2, with a tentative D call TRBD1 (5 bases). In germline, CDR1 is SGHTA, CDR2 FQGNSA. The CDR3 contains 16 residues. Trimming took off 2 bases at V and 11 bases at J, with 19 bases between the two ends. The CDR3: CASSLYRTAGRAPLHF. Here the CDR3 DNA reads TGTGCCAGCAGCTTATATAGGACGGCAGGGAGGGCACCCCTCCACTTT.

This clonotype was observed a few times. V gene TRBV20-1 combines with J gene TRBJ1-5; no clear D. V was clipped by 4 bases and J by 4 bases, with 8 bases between them. The CDR3 spans 12 residues. From germline, CDR1 is DFQATT and CDR2 SNEGSKA (reference sequence). The CDR3 sequence: CSAIRENQPQHF. CDR3 coding DNA: TGCAGTGCTATAAGGGAGAATCAGCCCCAGCATTTT.

The rearrangement uses TRBV6-2 or TRBV6-3 and TRBJ1-2; D uncertain. V gave up 2 bases and J gave up 4 bases, with 8 bases separating them. The CDR3 is 13 residues long. Germline lookup yields CDR1 MNHEY and CDR2 SVGEGT. DNA for the CDR3: TGTGCCAGCAGTTACGGTTACACCTATGGCTACACCTTC. Its translation is CASSYGYTYGYTF.

The V gene is TRBV4-2, the J gene TRBJ1-2; no firm D call. The CDR3 loop spans 14 amino acids. Trimming shortened V by 0 bases and J by 6 bases, and 11 bases separated the two germline ends. Germline V gene sequence: CDR1 LGHNA, CDR2 YNFKEQ. The CDR3: CASSQDRRGNGYTF. For the CDR3, the DNA is TGTGCCAGCAGCCAAGACCGCCGGGGTAATGGCTACACCTTC.

J is TRBJ2-7 and V is TRBV7-2, with a possible D match to TRBD2 (6 bases). The CDR3 is 12 residues long. Germline CDR1 and CDR2: SGHTA and FQGNSA. V was clipped by 4 bases and J by 6 bases, with 10 bases between them. CDR3 in DNA: TGTGCCAGCAGCTATCGGGGAGGCGAGCAGTACTTC. It codes for CASSYRGGEQYF.

The V and J genes are TRBV15 and TRBJ2-7; tentatively, D is TRBD1 (5 bases). The CDR3 is 14 residues long. V lost 1 base and J 2 bases, leaving 9 bases between the germline ends. The germline V gene has CDR1 LNHNV and CDR2 YYDKDF (reference sequence). The CDR3 DNA reads TGTGCCACCAGCAGAGGGACACCGCCCTACGAGCAGTACTTC. Its protein product is CATSRGTPPYEQYF.

The chain couples TRBV7-9 to TRBJ2-7, with 7 bases lining up with TRBD2. The V segment lost 5 bases and the J segment 2 bases; nucleotides outside the gene matches: 3. Germline-derived CDR1 and CDR2 are SEHNR and FQNEAQ (reference sequence). The CDR3 runs to 13 residues. CDR3: CASSPGRTYEQYF. The CDR3 region has the DNA TGTGCCAGCAGCCCCGGGAGGACCTACGAGCAGTACTTC. Combining the CDR3 with reference TRBV7-9 and TRBJ2-7 gives the whole variable domain DTGVSQNPRHKITKRGQNVTFRCDPISEHNRLYWYRQTLGQGPEFLTYFQNEAQLEKSRLLSDRFSAERPKGSFSTLEIQRTEQGDSAMYLCASSPGRTYEQYFGPGTRLTVT.

This clonotype was counted only a few times. The chain combines TRBV20-1 with TRBJ1-1; possibly TRBD1 for D (6 bases). This CDR3 spans 15 amino acids. Germline CDR1 DFQATT, CDR2 SNEGSKA (reference sequence). The germline V and J ends were trimmed by 6 bases and 1 base, with 18 bases remaining between them. CDR3 sequence reads: CSAPRTRGPNTEAFF. Here the CDR3 DNA reads TGCAGTGCCCCCCGAACCAGGGGACCGAACACTGAAGCTTTCTTT.

The chain carries TRBV6-1 and TRBJ2-7; 7 positions agree with TRBD1. CDR1 and CDR2 from the germline V gene are MNHNS and SASEGT. The CDR3 loop spans 13 amino acids. V gave up 6 bases and J gave up 11 bases; unmatched junction bases: 13. The CDR3: CASSRGSGIGKYF. In DNA, the CDR3 is TGTGCCAGCAGCAGGGGGTCGGGCATTGGGAAGTACTTC.

The CDR3 region has the DNA TGTGCCAGCAGTTTATCCACCGGGGAGCTGTTTTTT. Encoded protein: CASSLSTGELFF. The J gene is TRBJ2-2, the V gene TRBV28; D is unclear. V lost 1 base to trimming and J lost 4 bases, with 1 base between them. Germline lookup yields CDR1 MDHEN and CDR2 SYDVKM. The CDR3 runs 12 residues.

The rearrangement joins TRBV7-2 to TRBJ2-1; 8 nucleotides line up with TRBD2. The CDR3 has 14 residues. Unmatched junction bases numbered 6, after V lost 5 bases and J lost 6 bases. From germline, CDR1 is SGHTA and CDR2 FQGNSA. The CDR3 DNA is TGTGCCAGCAGCCCAGCGGGGGACACCAATGAGCAGTTCTTC. The encoded protein is CASSPAGDTNEQFF.

The chain combines TRBV7-2 with TRBJ1-6; weak D call: TRBD1 (6 bases). V lost 5 bases, J lost 10 bases, and 12 bases lay in between. CDR1 and CDR2 (germline): SGHTA, FQGNSA. This CDR3 spans 13 amino acids. The CDR3 protein is CASSRTGTSPLHF. The CDR3 DNA follows: TGTGCCAGCAGCCGAACAGGGACCTCACCCCTCCACTTT.

V usage is TRBV5-6 and J usage is TRBJ1-2, with D maybe TRBD1 (5 bases). V lost 3 bases and J 3 bases, leaving 21 bases between the germline ends. This CDR3 spans 17 amino acids. Germline V lookup: CDR1 SGHDT, CDR2 YYEEEE. The CDR3 coding sequence is TGTGCCAGCAGCTCGACGGAGCTAAGGGGCTTACACTATGGCTACACCTTC. Encoded protein: CASSSTELRGLHYGYTF.

This chain uses TRBV2 with TRBJ2-2; 7 bases fit TRBD2. The trim removed 3 bases at V and 2 bases at J, leaving 3 bases unmatched. The V gene's germline CDR1 is SNHLY and CDR2 FYNNEI. The CDR3 is 15 amino acids. The CDR3 loop reads CASSERAGNTGELFF. As DNA, the CDR3 is TGTGCCAGCAGTGAGCGAGCGGGAAACACCGGGGAGCTGTTTTTT.

The chain couples TRBV18 to TRBJ1-2, with 7 bases matching TRBD1. The germline gives CDR1 KGHSH, CDR2 LQKENI. The CDR3 covers 12 residues. Losses at the gene ends were 5 bases for V and 6 bases for J; bases not matched to a gene: 3. The CDR3 DNA sequence: TGTGCCAGCTCATCCAGGGGGGATGGCTACACCTTC. Protein: CASSSRGDGYTF.

This clonotype has more than one count but fewer than ten. V and J are TRBV15 and TRBJ1-5, with unresolved D. The CDR3 totals 17 residues. The V end was cut by 0 bases, the J end by 4 bases, with 16 bases between. CDR1 is LNHNV and CDR2 is YYDKDF in the germline V gene (reference sequence). CDR3 nucleotide sequence: TGTGCCACCAGCAGAGATTCATTTGGGCAGCGAAATCAGCCCCAGCATTTT. It specifies CATSRDSFGQRNQPQHF.

This sequence joins TRBV5-1 and TRBJ1-1; D perhaps matches TRBD1 (5 bases). Per germline, CDR1 SGHRS and CDR2 YFSETQ. This CDR3 is built from 14 residues. V was shortened by 4 bases and J by 4 bases, with 14 bases between the two germline ends. CDR3 protein: CASSGVWGGTEAFF. The CDR3 DNA reads TGCGCCAGCAGCGGGGTATGGGGGGGCACTGAAGCTTTCTTT. Filled out from reference TRBV5-1 and TRBJ1-1, the complete variable domain reads KAGVTQTPRYLIKTRGQQVTLSCSPISGHRSVSWYQQTPGQGLQFLFEYFSETQRNKGNFPGRFSGRQFSNSRSEMNVSTLELGDSALYLCASSGVWGGTEAFFGQGTRLTVV.

This chain links TRBV20-1 with TRBJ2-7; 8 positions match TRBD1. Trimming took 2 bases from V and 7 from J; bases not matched to a gene: 4. CDR3 length: 12 amino acids. Germline CDR1 and CDR2: DFQATT and SNEGSKA (reference sequence). CDR3 sequence: CSARRTGSEQYF. As DNA, the CDR3 is TGCAGTGCTAGAAGGACAGGGAGTGAGCAGTACTTC.

The chain uses TRBV20-1 and TRBJ2-1, with a tentative D call TRBD1 (5 bases). CDR1 DFQATT and CDR2 SNEGSKA come from the germline V gene (reference sequence). The CDR3 is made up of 14 amino acids. Trimming stripped 5 bases from V and 3 bases from J, with 14 bases between. The CDR3 DNA follows: TGCAGTGCTCATTTGCAGGGAAACTACAATGAGCAGTTCTTC. Translation: CSAHLQGNYNEQFF.